The next 27 T cell receptor beta chains were all read from a single sample in a study of beta chain features in type 1 diabetes (dated by TCRdb to the late 2010s). The library was made by the immunoSEQ multiplex PCR assay. The High Capacity cDNA Reverse Transcription Kit was used to reverse transcribe all of the isolated RNA, meaning that expressed TCRB transcripts were what got sequenced. TCRdb holds this immuneACCESS table with in-frame rearrangements only. Some clones are missing; in checked studies, unresolved V genes explain under half, and the rest has no known cause. The sample table records 120,000 to 150,000 clones; 6.9% of these occur just once. The top ten hold around 1.3% of the sample. What was sequenced was central memory CD4+ T cells from blood. The source of these receptors is a woman aged 25 to 39 in good health.

This clone has more than one count but fewer than ten. The chain is built from TRBV15 and TRBJ2-5; D is uncertain. The V end was cut by 0 bases, the J end by 2 bases, with 10 bases between. This CDR3 is built from 15 residues. Germline V gene sequence: CDR1 LNHNV, CDR2 YYDKDF (reference sequence). The CDR3 nucleotides read TGTGCCACCAGCAGAGAGGTGGTCAGTCAAGAGACCCAGTACTTC. It is translated as CATSREVVSQETQYF.

This clone appeared a few times. The chain employs TRBV5-4 and TRBJ2-1; a possible D gene is TRBD2 (5 bases). The CDR3 covers 16 residues. The germline V gene encodes CDR1 SGHNT and CDR2 YYREEE (reference sequence). Trimming cost V 0 bases and J 5 bases, with 15 bases left between them. CDR3 in amino acids: CASSLGPGGLNNEQFF. As DNA, the CDR3 is TGTGCCAGCAGCTTGGGCCCGGGCGGACTGAACAATGAGCAGTTCTTC.

This clone showed up just a few times. The rearrangement joins TRBV7-8 to TRBJ2-1; possible D gene TRBD1, 6 bases. V was clipped by 1 base and J by 9 bases, with 13 bases between them. CDR3 size: 14 residues. The germline gives CDR1 SGHVS, CDR2 FQNEAQ. CDR3 in amino acids: CASSLVSGASEQFF. Written as DNA, the CDR3 is TGTGCCAGCAGCTTAGTTTCAGGGGCTAGTGAGCAGTTCTTC. The whole variable domain, filled in from reference TRBV7-8 and TRBJ2-1, reads GAGVSQSPRYKVAKRGQDVALRCDPISGHVSLFWYQQALGQGPEFLTYFQNEAQLDKSGLPSDRFFAERPEGSVSTLKIQRTQQEDSAVYLCASSLVSGASEQFFGPGTRLTVL.

The rearrangement uses TRBV5-4 and TRBJ2-3; D gene unclear. Germline values: CDR1 SGHNT, CDR2 YYREEE (reference sequence). V was trimmed by 3 bases and J by 4 bases, leaving 9 bases between them. The CDR3 totals 13 residues. CDR3 sequence: CASSSVVPDTQYF. CDR3 nucleotides: TGTGCCAGCAGCTCGGTGGTCCCAGATACGCAGTATTTT.

This clone was seen many times. This chain uses TRBV4-3 with TRBJ2-3; unclear D gene. The CDR3 runs 13 residues. The V and J ends lost 2 bases and 6 bases respectively, with 9 bases between them. Germline V gene data show CDR1 as LGHNA and CDR2 as YSLEER. The CDR3 DNA reads TGCGCCAGCAGCCAATCCCCCGGGGATACGCAGTATTTT. Protein: CASSQSPGDTQYF.

The CDR3 DNA is TGTGCCAGCAGCCCGACGACAGGGAGCAATCAGCCCCAGCATTTT. It specifies CASSPTTGSNQPQHF. This sequence joins TRBV11-2 and TRBJ1-5; 7 bases fit TRBD1. The ends lost 5 bases at V and 1 base at J; junction bases unmatched: 5. The length of the CDR3 is 15 residues. CDR1 SGHAT and CDR2 FQNNGV come from the germline V gene.

Points on this clone: The junction differs from germline at one of its ends, possibly a read error. The chain carries TRBV7-2 and TRBJ2-1; TRBD2 might be the D (5 bases). Looked up from germline, CDR1 is SGHTA and CDR2 is FQGNSA. CDR3 length: 13 residues. The CDR3 region is CASSDVNLGLALF. The CDR3 nucleotides are TGTGCCAGCAGCGACGTCAACCTCGGGCTAGCACTCTTC.

This clone was seen more than once but under ten times. In nucleotides, the CDR3 is TGTGCCAGCAGCGTAGATCCTAGCGGGAGGGAGCAGTACTTC. This codes for CASSVDPSGREQYF. The genes are TRBV9 and TRBJ2-4; 12 positions match TRBD2. Germline V lookup: CDR1 SGDLS, CDR2 YYNGEE. The J segment lost 13 bases and the V segment lost 0 bases, leaving 5 bases of the junction unmatched. The CDR3 extends over 14 amino acids.

This clone is medium-sized by share. The rearrangement links TRBV18 to TRBJ2-3; TRBD1 matches 12 bases. The germline V gene encodes CDR1 KGHSH and CDR2 LQKENI. The CDR3 spans 15 residues. V lost 5 bases, J lost 4 bases, and 4 bases stayed unmatched. CDR3 amino acids: CASSSRDRGPDTQYF. In DNA, the CDR3 is TGTGCCAGCTCATCCCGGGACAGGGGGCCAGATACGCAGTATTTT. Drawing the rest from reference TRBV18 and TRBJ2-3, the complete variable domain is NAGVMQNPRHLVRRRGQEARLRCSPMKGHSHVYWYRQLPEEGLKFMVYLQKENIIDESGMPKERFSAEFPKEGPSILRIQQVVRGDSAAYFCASSSRDRGPDTQYFGPGTRLTVL.

This clone has just a few counts. This chain uses TRBV5-4 with TRBJ1-2, with D possibly TRBD1 on 6 matching bases. The V end was cut by 0 bases, the J end by 2 bases, with 14 bases between. This CDR3 is 16 amino acids long. Germline loops: CDR1 SGHNT, CDR2 YYREEE (reference sequence). CDR3: CASSLVGGAANYGYTF. In nucleotides, the CDR3 is TGTGCCAGCAGCTTGGTTGGGGGGGCCGCGAACTATGGCTACACCTTC.

This chain joins TRBV28 and TRBJ1-2; possible D gene TRBD1, 6 bases. Trimming cost V 7 bases and J 8 bases, with 23 bases left between them. The CDR3 covers 15 residues. The germline V gene has CDR1 MDHEN and CDR2 SYDVKM. The CDR3 coding sequence is TGTGCCAGCACTCGCCCTGGGACAAAGGGCGGAGGCTACACCTTC. This codes for CASTRPGTKGGGYTF.

This rearrangement joins TRBV28 to TRBJ2-1; 8 nucleotides agree with TRBD2. Germline V gene lookup returns CDR1 MDHEN and CDR2 SYDVKM. V shed 5 bases, J shed 4 bases, and the junction held 7 bases outside the gene matches. The CDR3 has 15 residues. The CDR3 here is CASSDPGGKYNEQFF. CDR3 nucleotide sequence: TGTGCCAGCAGTGATCCGGGGGGGAAATACAATGAGCAGTTCTTC.

This clone was counted between two and nine times. The chain couples TRBV29-1 to TRBJ2-3; 11 nucleotides line up with TRBD2. Germline CDR1 reads SQVTM; CDR2 reads ANQGSEA. Trimming took 6 bases from V and 0 from J; bases not matched to a gene: 2. CDR3 length: 14 amino acids. CDR3 DNA: TGCAGCGTCGCTAGCGGGGGGAGCACAGATACGCAGTATTTT. It encodes CSVASGGSTDTQYF.

This clone turned up a few times. This chain joins TRBV15 and TRBJ2-7; unclear D gene. This CDR3 is 14 amino acids long. V was cut by 0 bases and J by 0 bases, with 6 bases left in between. CDR1 and CDR2 from the germline V gene are LNHNV and YYDKDF (reference sequence). CDR3: CATSREGTSYEQYF. CDR3 DNA: TGTGCCACCAGCAGAGAGGGCACCTCCTACGAGCAGTACTTC.

This clone occurred a few times. V gene TRBV14 combines with J gene TRBJ2-7; 8 positions match TRBD1. Unmatched junction bases numbered 6, after V lost 4 bases and J lost 7 bases. CDR1 is SGHDN, CDR2 FVKESK, per germline. The CDR3 is made up of 13 amino acids. The CDR3 nucleotides read TGTGCCAGCAGCCCACGACAGGGGAGTGAGCAGTACTTC. Translation: CASSPRQGSEQYF.

This clone was observed a few times. This chain joins TRBV6-5 and TRBJ2-1; 11 positions agree with TRBD2. CDR1 MNHEY and CDR2 SVGAGI come from the germline V gene. The CDR3 is made up of 15 amino acids. Losses at the gene ends were 7 bases for V and 6 bases for J; bases not matched to a gene: 8. CDR3 loop: CASTDGGTSGNEQFF. As DNA, the CDR3 is TGTGCCAGCACCGACGGGGGGACTAGCGGCAATGAGCAGTTCTTC.

In regard to this clone: Mismatch with germline at one junction end may stem from a read error. This chain uses TRBV7-7 with TRBJ2-1, with 12 bases fitting TRBD2. Germline CDR1 is SSHAT and CDR2 is FNYEAQ (reference sequence). The CDR3 spans 15 residues. CDR3 sequence: CASSIGLAGYNEQFF. The CDR3 DNA sequence: TGTGCTAGCAGCATCGGACTAGCGGGGTACAATGAGCAGTTCTTC.

This clone was recorded a few times. This sequence joins TRBV6-5 and TRBJ2-1; D not certain. There are 15 residues in the CDR3. CDR1 is MNHEY and CDR2 is SVGAGI in the germline V gene. V was shortened by 5 bases and J by 0 bases, with 11 bases between the two germline ends. The CDR3 DNA reads as TGTGCCAGCAGTCGTGACAAGAGCTCCTACAATGAGCAGTTCTTC. Amino acids: CASSRDKSSYNEQFF.

The J gene is TRBJ2-1, the V gene TRBV9; 10 nucleotides line up with TRBD2. The CDR3 loop spans 16 amino acids. Germline CDR1 reads SGDLS; CDR2 reads YYNGEE. V lost 0 bases to trimming and J lost 8 bases; unmatched junction nucleotides: 8. The CDR3 region has the DNA TGTGCCAGCAGCGTAGGGGGTAGCGGGAGGTGGGATGAGCAGTTCTTC. Translated, it gives CASSVGGSGRWDEQFF.

In its sample, this clone was seen a few times. The rearrangement links TRBV18 to TRBJ1-1; TRBD1 agrees at 7 bases. The germline V gene has CDR1 KGHSH and CDR2 LQKENI. V shed 3 bases and J 7 bases; nucleotides not matched to a gene: 14. CDR3 size: 16 residues. The CDR3 DNA sequence: TGTGCCAGCTCACCTTTATCGTCAGGGGGTTTTCGTGAAGCTTTCTTT. Encoded protein: CASSPLSSGGFREAFF.

This clone turned up a few times. The CDR3 is CASSHRGTGAYSEQFF. In DNA form, the CDR3 reads TGTGCCAGCAGTCATAGGGGGACAGGGGCGTATAGTGAGCAGTTCTTC. The V gene is TRBV27, the J gene TRBJ2-1; 10 bases map to TRBD1. Germline V gives CDR1 MNHEY, CDR2 SMNVEV (reference sequence). Trimming took 5 bases from V and 9 from J; bases not matched to a gene: 13. The CDR3 runs 16 residues.

The CDR3 loop reads CASSVQGQVQPQHF. For the CDR3, the DNA is TGTGCCAGCAGTGTTCAGGGGCAGGTTCAGCCCCAGCATTTT. The chain links TRBV2 to TRBJ1-5, with TRBD1 as a possible D gene (6 bases). Germline CDR1 and CDR2: SNHLY and FYNNEI. The CDR3 is 14 residues long. The V and J ends lost 4 bases and 6 bases respectively, with 13 bases between them.

This chain uses TRBV5-1 with TRBJ2-1; 8 nucleotides agree with TRBD2. CDR1 and CDR2 (germline): SGHRS, YFSETQ. V shed 1 base and J 4 bases; nucleotides not matched to a gene: 4. The CDR3 has 15 amino acids. CDR3 nucleotides: TGCGCCAGCAGCTTGACGGGAGGGCCGTACAATGAGCAGTTCTTC. Its protein product is CASSLTGGPYNEQFF.

This clone was counted a few times. The rearrangement uses TRBV28 and TRBJ2-1, with 8 bases lining up with TRBD2. The CDR3 extends over 15 amino acids. Germline CDR1 MDHEN, CDR2 SYDVKM. With V trimmed by 6 bases and J by 8 bases, 12 bases remained unmatched. DNA of the CDR3: TGTGCCAGCAGGCCTACTAGCGGACTTTGGGATGAGCAGTTCTTC. It encodes CASRPTSGLWDEQFF.

The V and J genes are TRBV29-1 and TRBJ2-5; 10 nucleotides match TRBD1. The CDR3 consists of 15 residues. Germline V gives CDR1 SQVTM, CDR2 ANQGSEA. After removal of 7 bases from V and 1 base from J, the junction contained 9 bases not matched to a gene. The CDR3 nucleotides read TGCAGCGCCGGCGGACAGGGGGGGTCCCAAGAGACCCAGTACTTC. Amino acids: CSAGGQGGSQETQYF.

The sample holds many counts of this clone. The V call is TRBV19, the J call TRBJ2-4, with 9 bases lining up with TRBD2. V trimming: 6 bases; J trimming: 8 bases; junction bases outside the gene matches: 11. The V gene's germline CDR1 is LNHDA and CDR2 SQIVND (reference sequence). The CDR3 is 15 residues long. The CDR3 loop is CASRGPGLAKDIQYF. For the CDR3, the DNA is TGTGCCAGTAGGGGTCCGGGACTAGCAAAGGACATTCAGTACTTC.

The CDR3, as DNA: TGCGCCAGCATCCTCGGACCGGAGGGAGAGACCCAGTACTTC. It specifies CASILGPEGETQYF. This chain uses TRBV5-1 with TRBJ2-5, with TRBD2 as a possible D gene (6 bases). Germline CDR1 SGHRS, CDR2 YFSETQ. CDR3 length: 14 amino acids. The V and J ends lost 6 bases and 4 bases respectively, with 16 bases between them.